Below, 16 T cell receptor beta chains from the same sample are listed, as sequenced in a study of cytomegalovirus exposure and HLA in healthy donors. PCR was performed using 60 Vbeta and 13 Jbeta primers. Repertoires were generated with immunoSEQ multiplex PCR, while TCRdb's copy carries only in-frame clones and drops some. The profile shows about 120,000 clones, about 74% of them singletons. Sample: PBMCs. These receptors originate from a woman aged 40 to 50 in good health and CMV-seropositive.

This sequence joins TRBV29-1 and TRBJ2-1; 12 bases are a match to TRBD2. CDR1 and CDR2 from the germline V gene are SQVTM and ANQGSEA. CDR3 length: 14 residues. V lost 1 base and J lost 16; bases outside the gene matches: 11. DNA of the CDR3: TGCAGCGTTGAAGTAGGTTCGGCTAGCGGGAGGGTCTTCTTC. Translated: CSVEVGSASGRVFF.

V is TRBV18 and J is TRBJ2-2; D gene uncertain. Germline CDR1 and CDR2: KGHSH and LQKENI. Deletions cut 3 bases from V and 0 bases from J, with 8 bases between. CDR3 length: 15 amino acids. CDR3 in amino acids: CASSPTNANTGELFF. The DNA of the CDR3 is TGTGCCAGCTCACCGACAAACGCGAACACCGGGGAGCTGTTTTTT.

The chain uses TRBV6-6 and TRBJ1-5; 7 bases fit TRBD1. The trim removed 4 bases at V and 14 bases at J, leaving 8 bases unmatched. CDR1 is MNHNY, CDR2 SVGAGI, per germline (reference sequence). The CDR3 length is 12 residues. CDR3 sequence (DNA): TGTGCCAGCAGTTCCACCGGACAGGCCGAGCATTTT. Encoded protein: CASSSTGQAEHF.

In its sample, this clone was seen once. This sequence joins TRBV15 and TRBJ2-7; 9 positions match TRBD2. This CDR3 contains 16 residues. CDR1 and CDR2 from the germline V gene are LNHNV and YYDKDF (reference sequence). The junction had 9 bases not matched to a gene; V was cut back by 3 bases and J by 3 bases. CDR3 in DNA: TGTGCCACCAGCAGCTCAGTAGCGGGAGCCCGCTACGAGCAGTACTTC. Translation: CATSSSVAGARYEQYF.

The J gene is TRBJ2-5, the V gene TRBV10-1; 9 nucleotides line up with TRBD1. CDR1 is WNHNN and CDR2 is SYGVQD in the germline V gene (reference sequence). V dropped 11 bases and J dropped 5; count of bases not matched to a gene: 27. This CDR3 has 19 residues. The CDR3 spells CARAGAPNSRQGGGETQYF. CDR3 bases: TGCGCCCGCGCCGGGGCCCCGAACTCTAGACAGGGGGGGGGTGAGACCCAGTACTTC.

V usage is TRBV7-3 and J usage is TRBJ1-6, with TRBD1 matching over 8 bases. This CDR3 has 14 amino acids. Germline V gene sequence: CDR1 SGHTA, CDR2 FQGTGA. Trimming cost V 3 bases and J 7 bases; bases outside gene matches: 2. The CDR3 loop reads CASSLTGDNSPLHF. CDR3 nucleotide sequence: TGTGCCAGCAGCTTGACAGGGGACAATTCACCCCTCCACTTT.

CDR3: CASSEAWGGDSNQPQHF. The CDR3 region has the DNA TGTGCCAGCAGTGAAGCGTGGGGCGGAGATAGCAATCAGCCCCAGCATTTT. This chain uses TRBV2 with TRBJ1-5; perhaps TRBD1 as D (5 bases). V was trimmed by 0 bases and J by 0 bases, leaving 12 bases between them. Per the germline V gene, CDR1 is SNHLY and CDR2 is FYNNEI. This CDR3 is built from 17 residues.

In its sample, this clone was seen a few times. J is TRBJ1-1 and V is TRBV2; maybe TRBD1 (5 bases). V was trimmed by 5 bases and J by 2 bases, leaving 9 bases between them. Germline V lookup: CDR1 SNHLY, CDR2 FYNNEI. CDR3 size: 13 residues. CDR3 region: CASSPQANTEAFF. DNA of the CDR3: TGTGCCAGCAGTCCACAGGCTAACACTGAAGCTTTCTTT.

This clone was observed once. In the same sample, other DNA sequences code for this CDR3. The V call is TRBV5-1, the J call TRBJ2-7; TRBD2 is a possible D gene (6 bases). The CDR3 has 12 amino acids. Germline V CDR1 and CDR2: SGHRS, YFSETQ. V was clipped by 5 bases and J by 5 bases, with 11 bases between them. The CDR3 bases are TGCGCCAGCAGTCTGCCGGGGGACGAGCAGTACTTC. Amino acids: CASSLPGDEQYF. Full variable domain (remainder filled in from reference TRBV5-1 and TRBJ2-7): KAGVTQTPRYLIKTRGQQVTLSCSPISGHRSVSWYQQTPGQGLQFLFEYFSETQRNKGNFPGRFSGRQFSNSRSEMNVSTLELGDSALYLCASSLPGDEQYFGPGTRLTVT.

The chain links TRBV7-6 to TRBJ2-2; 9 nucleotides agree with TRBD1. V lost 1 base and J lost 5; bases outside the gene matches: 2. The CDR3 covers 15 residues. Germline V CDR1 and CDR2: SGHVS, FNYEAQ. Here the CDR3 reads CASSLVQGATGELFF. In nucleotides, the CDR3 is TGTGCCAGCAGCTTAGTACAGGGGGCGACCGGGGAGCTGTTTTTT.

The chain carries TRBV6-1 and TRBJ2-2, with D possibly TRBD2 on 5 matching bases. Germline V gene data show CDR1 as MNHNS and CDR2 as SASEGT. This CDR3 contains 14 residues. Trimming took off 5 bases at V and 7 bases at J, with 14 bases between the two ends. The CDR3 loop reads CASSLVPRDGELFF. The DNA of the CDR3 is TGTGCCAGCAGTCTTGTCCCCCGGGACGGGGAGCTGTTTTTT.

The V and J genes are TRBV4-1 and TRBJ1-4; 7 nucleotides align to TRBD1. This CDR3 region has 16 residues. J was trimmed by 4 bases and V by 1 base; bases with no gene match: 6. Germline values: CDR1 MGHRA, CDR2 YSYEKL. The CDR3 region is CASSQGWDRSNEKLFF. CDR3 coding DNA: TGCGCCAGCAGCCAAGGGTGGGACAGAAGTAATGAAAAACTGTTTTTT.

J is TRBJ1-2 and V is TRBV15; 8 positions agree with TRBD1. Per germline, CDR1 LNHNV and CDR2 YYDKDF (reference sequence). V was pared by 3 bases and J by 4 bases, with 1 base of the junction left unmatched. This CDR3 is 13 amino acids long. CDR3 in amino acids: CATSRDRVYGYTF. Here the CDR3 DNA reads TGTGCCACCAGCAGGGACAGGGTCTATGGCTACACCTTC. The full variable domain, its missing parts supplied by reference TRBV15 and TRBJ1-2, is DAMVIQNPRYQVTQFGKPVTLSCSQTLNHNVMYWYQQKSSQAPKLLFHYYDKDFNNEADTPDNFQSRRPNTSFCFLDIRSPGLGDTAMYLCATSRDRVYGYTFGSGTRLTVV.

V and J are TRBV7-9 and TRBJ2-1; 9 positions match TRBD2. Trimming at V came to 3 bases and at J to 9 bases, leaving 9 bases not matched to a gene. Germline V CDR1 and CDR2: SEHNR, FQNEAQ (reference sequence). The CDR3 has 15 residues. Written as DNA, the CDR3 is TGTGCCAGCAGCTTTCTGGGCGGGGGGGCTCGTGAGCAGTTCTTC. It codes for CASSFLGGGAREQFF.

The chain uses TRBV19 and TRBJ2-5, with TRBD1 matching 11 bases. The V gene end was trimmed by 9 bases and the J gene end by 2 bases; junction bases not matched to a gene: 2. The CDR3 contains 13 residues. The germline V gene encodes CDR1 LNHDA and CDR2 SQIVND (reference sequence). Written as DNA, the CDR3 is TGTGCCAGCCGGGACAGGGGGCAAGAGACCCAGTACTTC. As protein: CASRDRGQETQYF.

The gene calls are TRBV5-1 and TRBJ2-7; tentatively, D is TRBD1 (6 bases). V lost 4 bases and J lost 3, with 11 bases in between. Germline V gives CDR1 SGHRS, CDR2 YFSETQ. This CDR3 spans 13 amino acids. The CDR3 loop is CASSAGTNYEQYF. In DNA, the CDR3 is TGCGCCAGCAGCGCCGGGACAAACTACGAGCAGTACTTC.